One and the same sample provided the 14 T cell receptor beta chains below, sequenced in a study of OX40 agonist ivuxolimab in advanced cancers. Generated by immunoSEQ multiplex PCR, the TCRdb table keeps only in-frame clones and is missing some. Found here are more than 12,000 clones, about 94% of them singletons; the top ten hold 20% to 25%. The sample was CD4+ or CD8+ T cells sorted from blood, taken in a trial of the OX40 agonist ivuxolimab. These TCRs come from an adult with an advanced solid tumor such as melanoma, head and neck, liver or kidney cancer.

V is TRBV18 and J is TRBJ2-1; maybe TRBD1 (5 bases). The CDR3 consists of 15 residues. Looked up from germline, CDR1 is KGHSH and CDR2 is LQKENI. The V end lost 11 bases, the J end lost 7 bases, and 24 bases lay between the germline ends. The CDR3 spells CASLFTLENRNEQFF. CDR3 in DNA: TGTGCCTCCTTGTTTACTTTGGAAAACAGGAATGAGCAGTTCTTC. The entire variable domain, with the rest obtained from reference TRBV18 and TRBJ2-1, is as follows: NAGVMQNPRHLVRRRGQEARLRCSPMKGHSHVYWYRQLPEEGLKFMVYLQKENIIDESGMPKERFSAEFPKEGPSILRIQQVVRGDSAAYFCASLFTLENRNEQFFGPGTRLTVL.

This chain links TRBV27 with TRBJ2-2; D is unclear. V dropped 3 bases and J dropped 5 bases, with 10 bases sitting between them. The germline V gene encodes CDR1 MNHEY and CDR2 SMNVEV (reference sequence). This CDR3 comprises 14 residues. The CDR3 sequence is CASSFGPLTGELFF. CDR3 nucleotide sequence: TGTGCCAGCAGTTTTGGGCCCCTGACCGGGGAGCTGTTTTTT.

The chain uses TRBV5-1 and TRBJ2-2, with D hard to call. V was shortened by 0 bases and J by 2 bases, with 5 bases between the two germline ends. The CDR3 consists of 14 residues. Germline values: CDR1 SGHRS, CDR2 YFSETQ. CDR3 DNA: TGCGCCAGCAGCTTGGGGCAAAACACCGGGGAGCTGTTTTTT. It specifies CASSLGQNTGELFF.

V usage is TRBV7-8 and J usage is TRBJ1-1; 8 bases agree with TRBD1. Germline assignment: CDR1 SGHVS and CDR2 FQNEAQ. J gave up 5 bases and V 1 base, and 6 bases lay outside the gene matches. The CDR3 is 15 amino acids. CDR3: CASSLGTGIGTEAFF. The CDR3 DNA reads TGTGCCAGCAGCTTAGGGACAGGGATTGGGACTGAAGCTTTCTTT. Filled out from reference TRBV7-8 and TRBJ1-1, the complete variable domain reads GAGVSQSPRYKVAKRGQDVALRCDPISGHVSLFWYQQALGQGPEFLTYFQNEAQLDKSGLPSDRFFAERPEGSVSTLKIQRTQQEDSAVYLCASSLGTGIGTEAFFGQGTRLTVV.

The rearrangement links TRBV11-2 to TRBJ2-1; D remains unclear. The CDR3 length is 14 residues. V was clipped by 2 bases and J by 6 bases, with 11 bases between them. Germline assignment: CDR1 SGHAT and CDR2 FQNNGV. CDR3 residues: CASSLMASGNEQFF. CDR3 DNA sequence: TGTGCCAGCAGCTTAATGGCTTCAGGCAATGAGCAGTTCTTC. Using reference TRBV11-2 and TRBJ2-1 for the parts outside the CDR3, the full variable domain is EAGVAQSPRYKIIEKRQSVAFWCNPISGHATLYWYQQILGQGPKLLIQFQNNGVVDDSQLPKDRFSAERLKGVDSTLKIQPAKLEDSAVYLCASSLMASGNEQFFGPGTRLTVL.

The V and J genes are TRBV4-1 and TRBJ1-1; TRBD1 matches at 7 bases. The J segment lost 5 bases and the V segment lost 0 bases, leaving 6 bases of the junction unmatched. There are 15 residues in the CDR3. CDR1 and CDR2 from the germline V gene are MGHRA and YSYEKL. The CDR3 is CASSQDGSGGTEAFF. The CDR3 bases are TGCGCCAGCAGCCAAGATGGGTCAGGGGGGACTGAAGCTTTCTTT.

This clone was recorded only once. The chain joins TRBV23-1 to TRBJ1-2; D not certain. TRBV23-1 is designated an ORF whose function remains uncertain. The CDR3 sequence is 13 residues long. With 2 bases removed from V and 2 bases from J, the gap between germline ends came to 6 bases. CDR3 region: CASSQPINYGYTF. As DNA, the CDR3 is TGCGCCAGCAGTCAACCAATCAACTATGGCTACACCTTC.

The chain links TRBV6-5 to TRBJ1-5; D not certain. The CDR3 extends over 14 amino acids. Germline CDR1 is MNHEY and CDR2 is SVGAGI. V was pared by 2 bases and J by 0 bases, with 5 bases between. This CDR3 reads CASSYGVSNQPQHF. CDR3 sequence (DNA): TGTGCCAGCAGTTACGGGGTTAGCAATCAGCCCCAGCATTTT.

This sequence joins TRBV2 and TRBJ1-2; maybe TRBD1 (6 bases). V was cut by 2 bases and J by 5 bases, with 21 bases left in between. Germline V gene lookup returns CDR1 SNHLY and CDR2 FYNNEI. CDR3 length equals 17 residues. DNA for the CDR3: TGTGCCAGCAGTGAACCCTATGTATCAGGGGAGGGGTATGGCTACACCTTC. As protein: CASSEPYVSGEGYGYTF.

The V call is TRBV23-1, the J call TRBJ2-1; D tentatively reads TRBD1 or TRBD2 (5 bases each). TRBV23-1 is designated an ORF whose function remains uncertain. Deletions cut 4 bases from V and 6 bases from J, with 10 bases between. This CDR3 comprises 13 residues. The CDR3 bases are TGCGCCAGCAGTCCCGGGGACCTCAATGAGCAGTTCTTC. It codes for CASSPGDLNEQFF.

The CDR3 DNA sequence: TGTGCCAGCAGCCGTGACCTTAGGGACAACGAGCAGTACTTC. This translates into CASSRDLRDNEQYF. The J gene is TRBJ2-7, the V gene TRBV7-8; the D gene is possibly TRBD1 (6 bases). Trimming removed 5 bases at V and 5 bases at J, with 16 bases between. This CDR3 comprises 14 residues. Germline V gives CDR1 SGHVS, CDR2 FQNEAQ.

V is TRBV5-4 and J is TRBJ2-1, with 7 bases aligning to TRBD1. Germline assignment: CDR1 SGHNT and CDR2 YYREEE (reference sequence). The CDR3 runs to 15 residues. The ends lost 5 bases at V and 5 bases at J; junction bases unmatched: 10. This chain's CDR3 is CASRPERDSNNEQFF. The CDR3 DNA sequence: TGTGCCAGCAGGCCCGAAAGGGACAGTAACAATGAGCAGTTCTTC.

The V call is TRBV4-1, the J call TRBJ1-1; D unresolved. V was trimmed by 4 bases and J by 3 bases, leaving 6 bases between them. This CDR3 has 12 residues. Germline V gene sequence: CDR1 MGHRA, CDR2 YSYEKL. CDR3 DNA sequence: TGCGCCAGCAGCCGTGGCTACACTGAAGCTTTCTTT. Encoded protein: CASSRGYTEAFF.

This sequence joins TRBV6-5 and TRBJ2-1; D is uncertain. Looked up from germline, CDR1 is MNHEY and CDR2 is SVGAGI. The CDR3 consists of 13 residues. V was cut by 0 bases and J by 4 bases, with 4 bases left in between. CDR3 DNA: TGTGCCAGCAGTTACTCACAGTACAATGAGCAGTTCTTC. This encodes CASSYSQYNEQFF.